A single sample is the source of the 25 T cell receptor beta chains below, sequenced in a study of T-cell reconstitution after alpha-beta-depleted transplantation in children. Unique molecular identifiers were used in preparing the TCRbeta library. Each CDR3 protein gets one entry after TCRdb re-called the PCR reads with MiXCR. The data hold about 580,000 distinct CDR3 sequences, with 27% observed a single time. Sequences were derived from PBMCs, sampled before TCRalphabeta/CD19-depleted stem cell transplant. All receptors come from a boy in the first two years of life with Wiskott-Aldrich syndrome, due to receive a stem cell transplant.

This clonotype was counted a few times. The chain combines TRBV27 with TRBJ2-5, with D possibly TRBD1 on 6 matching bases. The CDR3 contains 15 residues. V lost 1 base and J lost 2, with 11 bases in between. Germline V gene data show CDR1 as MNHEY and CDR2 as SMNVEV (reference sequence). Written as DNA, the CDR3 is TGTGCCAGCAGTTTATTACAGGGAGTACAAGAGACCCAGTACTTC. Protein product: CASSLLQGVQETQYF.

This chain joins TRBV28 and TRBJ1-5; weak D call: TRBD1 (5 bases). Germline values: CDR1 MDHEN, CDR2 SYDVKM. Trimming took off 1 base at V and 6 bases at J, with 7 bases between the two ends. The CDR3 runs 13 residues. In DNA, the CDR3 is TGTGCCAGCAGTTTATCAGGGAGTCAGCCCCAGCATTTT. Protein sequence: CASSLSGSQPQHF.

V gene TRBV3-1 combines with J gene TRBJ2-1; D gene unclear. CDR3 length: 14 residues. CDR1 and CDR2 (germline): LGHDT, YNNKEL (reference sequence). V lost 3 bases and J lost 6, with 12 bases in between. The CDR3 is CASSQPGHVNEQFF. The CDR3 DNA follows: TGTGCCAGCAGCCAGCCGGGCCATGTCAATGAGCAGTTCTTC.

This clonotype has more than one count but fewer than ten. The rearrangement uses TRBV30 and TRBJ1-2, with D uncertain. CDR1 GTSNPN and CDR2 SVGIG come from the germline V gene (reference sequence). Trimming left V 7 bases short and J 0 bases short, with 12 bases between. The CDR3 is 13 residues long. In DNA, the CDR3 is TGTGCCTTATTAATTCCTTCTAACTATGGCTACACCTTC. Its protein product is CALLIPSNYGYTF. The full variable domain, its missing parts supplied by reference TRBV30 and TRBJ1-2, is SQTIHQWPATLVQPVGSPLSLECTVEGTSNPNLYWYRQAAGRGLQLLFYSVGIGQISSEVPQNLSASRPQDRQFILSSKKLLLSDSGFYLCALLIPSNYGYTFGSGTRLTVV.

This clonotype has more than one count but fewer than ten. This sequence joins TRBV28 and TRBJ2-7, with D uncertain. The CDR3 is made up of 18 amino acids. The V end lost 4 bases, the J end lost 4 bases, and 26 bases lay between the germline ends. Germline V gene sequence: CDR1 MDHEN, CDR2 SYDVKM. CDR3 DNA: TGTGCCAGCAGTTCATCCCTCCCACAAACACAACTCTCGTACGAGCAGTACTTC. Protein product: CASSSSLPQTQLSYEQYF.

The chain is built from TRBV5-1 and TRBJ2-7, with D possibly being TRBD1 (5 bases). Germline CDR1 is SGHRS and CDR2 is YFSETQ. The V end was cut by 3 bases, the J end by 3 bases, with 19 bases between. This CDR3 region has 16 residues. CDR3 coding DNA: TGCGCCAGCAGCTCGCGGCCGGTCCTTAGGGGCTACGAGCAGTACTTC. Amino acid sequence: CASSSRPVLRGYEQYF.

The CDR3 bases are TGTGCCAGCAGTGGGCCGAGGACAGGGGGCTGGAGCAATCAGCCCCAGCATTTT. Protein: CASSGPRTGGWSNQPQHF. The chain recombines TRBV12-3 or TRBV12-4 with TRBJ1-5; 11 nucleotides match TRBD1. The V segment lost 5 bases and the J segment 1 base; nucleotides outside the gene matches: 10. The CDR3 totals 18 residues.

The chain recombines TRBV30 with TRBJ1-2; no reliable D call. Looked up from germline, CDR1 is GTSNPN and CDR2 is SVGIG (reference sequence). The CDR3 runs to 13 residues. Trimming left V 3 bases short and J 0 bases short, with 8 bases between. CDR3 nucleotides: TGTGCCTGGAGGACGGTGACTAACTATGGCTACACCTTC. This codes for CAWRTVTNYGYTF.

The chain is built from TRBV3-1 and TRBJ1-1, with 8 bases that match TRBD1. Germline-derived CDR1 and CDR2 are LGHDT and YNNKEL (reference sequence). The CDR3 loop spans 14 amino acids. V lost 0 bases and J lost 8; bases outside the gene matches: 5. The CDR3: CASSQEGWDREAFF. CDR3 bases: TGTGCCAGCAGCCAAGAGGGTTGGGACAGGGAAGCTTTCTTT.

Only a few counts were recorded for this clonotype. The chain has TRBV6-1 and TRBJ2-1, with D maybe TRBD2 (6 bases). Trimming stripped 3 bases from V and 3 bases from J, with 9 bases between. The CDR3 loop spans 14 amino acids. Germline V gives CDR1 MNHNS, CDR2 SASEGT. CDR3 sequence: CASSDPGGYNEQFF. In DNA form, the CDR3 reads TGTGCCAGCAGTGACCCCGGGGGCTACAATGAGCAGTTCTTC.

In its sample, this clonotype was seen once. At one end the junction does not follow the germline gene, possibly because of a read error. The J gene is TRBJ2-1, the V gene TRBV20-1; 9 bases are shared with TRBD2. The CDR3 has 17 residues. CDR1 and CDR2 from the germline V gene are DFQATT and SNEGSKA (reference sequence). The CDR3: CCARSLAGDSSYNEQFF. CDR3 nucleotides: TGCTGTGCTAGGTCACTAGCGGGCGATAGCTCCTACAATGAGCAGTTCTTC.

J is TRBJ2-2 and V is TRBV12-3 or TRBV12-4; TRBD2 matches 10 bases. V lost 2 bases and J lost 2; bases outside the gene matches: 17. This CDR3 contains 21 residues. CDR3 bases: TGTGCCAGCAGTTTACTAGCGGGAGAGCGCCGCCGAGCGATTAACACCGGGGAGCTGTTTTTT. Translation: CASSLLAGERRRAINTGELFF.

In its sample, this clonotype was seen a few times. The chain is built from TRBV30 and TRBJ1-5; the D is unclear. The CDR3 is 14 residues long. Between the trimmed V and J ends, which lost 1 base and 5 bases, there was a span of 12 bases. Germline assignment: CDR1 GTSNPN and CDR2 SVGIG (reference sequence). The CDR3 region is CAWSEWTFYQPQHF. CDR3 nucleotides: TGTGCCTGGAGTGAGTGGACGTTTTATCAGCCCCAGCATTTT. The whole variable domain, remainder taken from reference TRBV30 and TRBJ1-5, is SQTIHQWPATLVQPVGSPLSLECTVEGTSNPNLYWYRQAAGRGLQLLFYSVGIGQISSEVPQNLSASRPQDRQFILSSKKLLLSDSGFYLCAWSEWTFYQPQHFGDGTRLSIL.

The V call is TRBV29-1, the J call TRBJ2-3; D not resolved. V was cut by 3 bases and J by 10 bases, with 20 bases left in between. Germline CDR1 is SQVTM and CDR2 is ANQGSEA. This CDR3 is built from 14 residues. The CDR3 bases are TGCAGCGTTGATACTGTGGGCCCCAGTATCCCGCAGTATTTT. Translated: CSVDTVGPSIPQYF.

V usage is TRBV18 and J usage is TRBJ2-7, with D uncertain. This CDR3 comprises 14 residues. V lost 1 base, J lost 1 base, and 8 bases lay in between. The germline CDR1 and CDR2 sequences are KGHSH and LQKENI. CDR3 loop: CASSPQTASYEQYF. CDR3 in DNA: TGTGCCAGCTCACCACAAACAGCTTCCTACGAGCAGTACTTC.

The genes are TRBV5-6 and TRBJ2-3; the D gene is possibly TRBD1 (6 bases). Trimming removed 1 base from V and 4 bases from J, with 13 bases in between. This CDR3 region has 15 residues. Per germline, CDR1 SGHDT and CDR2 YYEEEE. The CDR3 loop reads CASSLSRGNADTQYF. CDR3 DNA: TGTGCCAGCAGCTTGTCGAGGGGGAACGCAGATACGCAGTATTTT. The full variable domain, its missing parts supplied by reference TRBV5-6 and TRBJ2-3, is DAGVTQSPTHLIKTRGQQVTLRCSPKSGHDTVSWYQQALGQGPQFIFQYYEEEERQRGNFPDRFSGHQFPNYSSELNVNALLLGDSALYLCASSLSRGNADTQYFGPGTRLTVL.

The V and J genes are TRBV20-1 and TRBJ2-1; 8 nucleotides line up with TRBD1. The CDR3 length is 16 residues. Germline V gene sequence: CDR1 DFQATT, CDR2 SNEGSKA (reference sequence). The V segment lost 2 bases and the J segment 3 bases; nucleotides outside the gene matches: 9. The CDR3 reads CSARSQTGQVYNEQFF. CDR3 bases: TGCAGTGCTAGATCCCAGACGGGACAGGTCTACAATGAGCAGTTCTTC.

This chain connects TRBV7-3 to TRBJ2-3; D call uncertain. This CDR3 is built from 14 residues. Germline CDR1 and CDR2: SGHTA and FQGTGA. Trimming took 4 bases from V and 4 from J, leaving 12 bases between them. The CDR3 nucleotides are TGTGCCAGCAGCTCGGGCCAGGCCTCAGATACGCAGTATTTT. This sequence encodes CASSSGQASDTQYF.

In DNA, the CDR3 is TGCGCCAGCAGCGTTAGGACAGGGGAAGATACGCAGTATTTT. Translation: CASSVRTGEDTQYF. The chain is built from TRBV5-1 and TRBJ2-3; 9 bases are shared with TRBD1. V was pared by 4 bases and J by 5 bases, with 5 bases of the junction left unmatched. Germline CDR1 reads SGHRS; CDR2 reads YFSETQ. The CDR3 loop spans 14 amino acids.

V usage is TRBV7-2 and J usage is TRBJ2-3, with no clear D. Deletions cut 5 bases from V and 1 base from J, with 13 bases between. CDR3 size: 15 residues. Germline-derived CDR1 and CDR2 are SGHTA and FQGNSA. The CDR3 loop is CASSPPEQGTDTQYF. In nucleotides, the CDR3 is TGTGCCAGCAGCCCTCCGGAGCAAGGCACAGATACGCAGTATTTT. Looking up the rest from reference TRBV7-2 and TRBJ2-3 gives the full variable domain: GAGVSQSPSNKVTEKGKDVELRCDPISGHTALYWYRQSLGQGLEFLIYFQGNSAPDKSGLPSDRFSAERTGGSVSTLTIQRTQQEDSAVYLCASSPPEQGTDTQYFGPGTRLTVL.

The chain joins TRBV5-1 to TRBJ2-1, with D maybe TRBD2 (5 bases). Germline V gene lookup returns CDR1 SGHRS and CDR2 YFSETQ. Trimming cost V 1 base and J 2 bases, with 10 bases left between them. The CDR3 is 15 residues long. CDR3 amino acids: CASSLIPGTYNEQFF. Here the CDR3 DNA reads TGCGCCAGCAGCTTGATACCGGGAACCTACAATGAGCAGTTCTTC.

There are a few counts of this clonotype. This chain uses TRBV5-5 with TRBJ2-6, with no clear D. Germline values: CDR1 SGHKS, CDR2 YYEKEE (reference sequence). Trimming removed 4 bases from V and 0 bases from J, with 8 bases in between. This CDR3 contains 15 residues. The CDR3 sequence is CASSEVFSGANVLTF. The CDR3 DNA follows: TGTGCCAGCAGCGAAGTCTTCTCTGGGGCCAACGTCCTGACTTTC.

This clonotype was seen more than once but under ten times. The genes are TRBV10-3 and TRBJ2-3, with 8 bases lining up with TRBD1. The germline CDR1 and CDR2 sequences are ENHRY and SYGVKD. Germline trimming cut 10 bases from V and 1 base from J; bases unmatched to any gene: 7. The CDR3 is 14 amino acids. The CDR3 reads CATGGTGGTDTQYF. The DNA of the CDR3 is TGTGCCACCGGCGGGACAGGCGGCACAGATACGCAGTATTTT.

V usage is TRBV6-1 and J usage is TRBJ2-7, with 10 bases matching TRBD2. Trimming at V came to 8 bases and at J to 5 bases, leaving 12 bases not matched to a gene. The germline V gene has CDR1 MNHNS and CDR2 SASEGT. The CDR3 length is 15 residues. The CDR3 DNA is TGTGCCAGCTTAGCGGGAGGATTTTCTGAGGACGAGCAGTACTTC. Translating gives CASLAGGFSEDEQYF.

The CDR3: CASSQALGNSPLHF. The CDR3 nucleotides are TGCGCCAGCAGCCAAGCGTTGGGGAATTCACCCCTCCACTTT. V gene TRBV4-1 combines with J gene TRBJ1-6; D gene uncertain. Germline values: CDR1 MGHRA, CDR2 YSYEKL. Trimming shortened V by 1 base and J by 7 bases, and 8 bases separated the two germline ends. The length of the CDR3 is 14 residues.